This entry features one T cell receptor (beta chain) sequence. Its antigen is unidentified. With 2 bases removed from V and 0 bases from J, the gap between germline ends came to 13 bases. The CDR3 consists of 17 residues. Germline V gene data show CDR1 as SNHLY and CDR2 as FYNNEI. The study ran its PCR with 60 Vbeta and 13 Jbeta primers. The data were produced by immunoSEQ multiplex PCR, yet TCRdb's version contains in-frame clones alone and is incomplete. The sample yields approximately 150,000 clones, 80% seen once. This entry is derived from a study of cytomegalovirus exposure and HLA in healthy donors. General study points: In an earlier analysis, in 620 or so donors, most V segments appeared productive either ~90% or ~30% of the time.

The sequencing input was PBMCs. This receptor was identified in a human donor in good health. The chain has TRBV2 and TRBJ2-2, with D hard to call. The CDR3 DNA reads as TGTGCCAGCAGTGAACTAGTGCTTCCACCGAACACCGGGGAGCTGTTTTTT. It translates to CASSELVLPPNTGELFF.